The 21 T cell receptor beta chains presented below share a single source sample, sequenced in a study of blood T cell repertoires in COVID-19. Repertoires were generated with immunoSEQ multiplex PCR, while TCRdb's copy carries only in-frame clones and drops some. This table has about 300,000 clones, roughly 90% appearing once. The sample taken for sequencing was peripheral blood. Receptors were obtained from a young woman with COVID-19, enrolled during active disease.

This chain links TRBV5-6 with TRBJ2-5, with 7 bases aligning to TRBD1. CDR3 length: 15 residues. The germline V gene has CDR1 SGHDT and CDR2 YYEEEE. The junction had 13 bases not matched to a gene; V was cut back by 5 bases and J by 6 bases. The CDR3, as DNA: TGTGCCAGCAGACAACAACAGGGGCTGGTAAAGACCCAGTACTTC. This encodes CASRQQQGLVKTQYF.

This chain links TRBV6-2 or TRBV6-3 with TRBJ1-5; a possible D gene is TRBD1 (5 bases). V lost 5 bases to trimming and J lost 7 bases, with 12 bases between them. This CDR3 spans 13 amino acids. Germline V gene lookup returns CDR1 MNHEY and CDR2 SVGEGT. The CDR3 sequence is CASSQGFGQPQHF. The CDR3 coding sequence is TGTGCCAGCAGTCAGGGCTTCGGGCAGCCCCAGCATTTT.

The rearrangement links TRBV6-5 to TRBJ2-1, with 11 bases fitting TRBD2. Looked up from germline, CDR1 is MNHEY and CDR2 is SVGAGI. With 6 bases clipped from V and 6 bases from J, the junction kept 4 bases outside the gene matches. CDR3 length: 14 residues. The CDR3 DNA reads TGTGCCAGCAGGTCTAGCGGGGGGCTCAATGAGCAGTTCTTC. Protein: CASRSSGGLNEQFF.

The V call is TRBV7-2, the J call TRBJ2-3, with D perhaps matching TRBD1 (7 bases). This CDR3 has 15 amino acids. Trimming left V 6 bases short and J 3 bases short, with 16 bases between. From germline, CDR1 is SGHTA and CDR2 FQGNSA. CDR3 region: CASRLDRRGTDTQYF. DNA for the CDR3: TGTGCCAGCAGACTGGACAGGAGGGGGACAGATACGCAGTATTTT. Looking up the rest from reference TRBV7-2 and TRBJ2-3 gives the full variable domain: GAGVSQSPSNKVTEKGKDVELRCDPISGHTALYWYRQSLGQGLEFLIYFQGNSAPDKSGLPSDRFSAERTGGSVSTLTIQRTQQEDSAVYLCASRLDRRGTDTQYFGPGTRLTVL.

The rearrangement links TRBV7-2 to TRBJ2-5; D is uncertain. V lost 4 bases and J lost 6, with 9 bases in between. CDR3 length equals 12 residues. Germline loops: CDR1 SGHTA, CDR2 FQGNSA. The CDR3 DNA reads TGTGCCAGCAGCTCTCTACTACAGACCCAGTACTTC. Its protein product is CASSSLLQTQYF. Complete variable domain (other parts from reference TRBV7-2 and TRBJ2-5): GAGVSQSPSNKVTEKGKDVELRCDPISGHTALYWYRQSLGQGLEFLIYFQGNSAPDKSGLPSDRFSAERTGGSVSTLTIQRTQQEDSAVYLCASSSLLQTQYFGPGTRLLVL.

The V gene is TRBV13, the J gene TRBJ2-7; a weak D match, TRBD2 (7 bases). The CDR3 extends over 15 amino acids. V dropped 4 bases and J dropped 0 bases, with 13 bases sitting between them. The germline CDR1 and CDR2 sequences are PRHDT and FYEKMQ (reference sequence). CDR3 sequence (DNA): TGTGCCAGCAGCTCTGGGGGGGGCGGCTCCTACGAGCAGTACTTC. Its translation: CASSSGGGGSYEQYF.

About this clone itself: This same CDR3 is encoded by further DNA sequences in the sample. V gene TRBV2 combines with J gene TRBJ1-2, with D perhaps TRBD1 (5 bases). CDR1 and CDR2 from the germline V gene are SNHLY and FYNNEI. This CDR3 comprises 13 residues. The V end was cut by 4 bases, the J end by 1 base, with 7 bases between. CDR3: CASSAQGNYGYTF. CDR3 DNA sequence: TGTGCCAGCAGTGCTCAGGGTAACTATGGCTACACCTTC.

This clone has just a few counts. The chain recombines TRBV27 with TRBJ1-6; 7 bases map to TRBD1. Germline V gives CDR1 MNHEY, CDR2 SMNVEV (reference sequence). The length of the CDR3 is 16 residues. J gave up 6 bases and V 6 bases, and 11 bases lay outside the gene matches. In nucleotides, the CDR3 is TGTGCCAGCAGCTTACTCCTCGGGACAGCTAATTCACCCCTCCACTTT. It encodes CASSLLLGTANSPLHF.

The chain has TRBV9 and TRBJ2-3, with 10 bases identical to TRBD2. The germline V gene encodes CDR1 SGDLS and CDR2 YYNGEE. V lost 3 bases, J lost 0 bases, and 1 base stayed unmatched. The CDR3 totals 15 residues. The CDR3 region is CASSAGLASTDTQYF. Written as DNA, the CDR3 is TGTGCCAGCAGCGCGGGACTAGCGAGCACAGATACGCAGTATTTT.

The chain combines TRBV9 with TRBJ1-6, with D possibly matching TRBD1 (6 bases). CDR1 is SGDLS, CDR2 YYNGEE, per germline. Trimming stripped 2 bases from V and 8 bases from J, with 11 bases between. This CDR3 spans 14 amino acids. The CDR3 loop reads CASSVRGGDSPLHF. As DNA, the CDR3 is TGTGCCAGCAGCGTCCGAGGGGGTGATTCACCCCTCCACTTT.

This rearrangement joins TRBV7-9 to TRBJ1-2, with TRBD1 identical over 7 bases. The CDR3 loop spans 15 amino acids. V dropped 1 base and J dropped 4; count of bases not matched to a gene: 6. CDR1 is SEHNR and CDR2 is FQNEAQ in the germline V gene (reference sequence). For the CDR3, the DNA is TGTGCCAGCAGCTTAGGAGGGGGCGGTAGCTATGGCTACACCTTC. It specifies CASSLGGGGSYGYTF.

The chain joins TRBV2 to TRBJ1-3; no clear D gene. Trimming shortened V by 3 bases and J by 1 base, and 7 bases separated the two germline ends. CDR1 SNHLY and CDR2 FYNNEI come from the germline V gene. The length of the CDR3 is 14 residues. CDR3 in DNA: TGTGCCAGCAGTGAGTCCAGGTCTGGAAACACCATATATTTT. Its translation is CASSESRSGNTIYF.

The chain couples TRBV2 to TRBJ2-1; possible D gene TRBD1, 5 bases. V lost 8 bases to trimming and J lost 4 bases, with 9 bases between them. CDR1 is SNHLY, CDR2 FYNNEI, per germline. The CDR3 runs 12 residues. The CDR3 here is CASGHGYNEQFF. In nucleotides, the CDR3 is TGTGCCAGCGGACACGGATACAATGAGCAGTTCTTC.

Only one count was recorded for this clone. The V gene is TRBV24-1, the J gene TRBJ2-5, with D maybe TRBD1 (6 bases). Germline CDR1 and CDR2: KGHDR and SFDVKD. The CDR3 has 14 amino acids. V dropped 7 bases and J dropped 6 bases, with 17 bases sitting between them. The CDR3 reads CATREDSPGKTQYF. The CDR3 nucleotides are TGTGCCACCAGGGAGGACAGCCCGGGGAAGACCCAGTACTTC.

The rearrangement joins TRBV7-8 to TRBJ2-1, with 8 bases identical to TRBD1. The V gene's germline CDR1 is SGHVS and CDR2 FQNEAQ. The ends lost 0 bases at V and 10 bases at J; junction bases unmatched: 11. CDR3 length: 16 amino acids. CDR3 protein: CASSLASGGADWEQFF. Written as DNA, the CDR3 is TGTGCCAGCAGCTTAGCGTCAGGGGGCGCCGACTGGGAGCAGTTCTTC.

The genes are TRBV6-9 and TRBJ2-1, with 10 bases fitting TRBD1. CDR1 MNHGY and CDR2 SVAAGI come from the germline V gene. The CDR3 length is 19 residues. The V gene end was trimmed by 5 bases and the J gene end by 7 bases; junction bases not matched to a gene: 20. In DNA, the CDR3 is TGTGCCAGCAGTACCGAGGGGCCCCCGGGACAGGGGATTTCGAATGAGCAGTTCTTC. It is translated as CASSTEGPPGQGISNEQFF.

The V gene is TRBV5-4, the J gene TRBJ1-2; D is unclear. Germline V gene sequence: CDR1 SGHNT, CDR2 YYREEE (reference sequence). The V end was cut by 3 bases, the J end by 1 base, with 7 bases between. CDR3 length equals 13 residues. CDR3 coding DNA: TGTGCCAGCAGCTCGGGAGTTAACTATGGCTACACCTTC. Its translation is CASSSGVNYGYTF.

The chain links TRBV7-3 to TRBJ1-3, with no clear D. Germline CDR1 reads SGHTA; CDR2 reads FQGTGA. CDR3 length: 15 amino acids. Trimming cost V 5 bases and J 1 base, with 12 bases left between them. CDR3 coding DNA: TGTGCCAGCAGCCCACAGTCTTTTTCTGGAAACACCATATATTTT. Translated, it gives CASSPQSFSGNTIYF. Complete variable domain (other parts from reference TRBV7-3 and TRBJ1-3): GAGVSQTPSNKVTEKGKYVELRCDPISGHTALYWYRQSLGQGPEFLIYFQGTGAADDSGLPNDRFFAVRPEGSVSTLKIQRTERGDSAVYLCASSPQSFSGNTIYFGEGSWLTVV.

This chain uses TRBV11-2 with TRBJ2-2, with 7 bases that match TRBD1. CDR3 size: 15 residues. V gave up 5 bases and J gave up 3 bases; unmatched junction bases: 6. Germline lookup yields CDR1 SGHAT and CDR2 FQNNGV. Here the CDR3 DNA reads TGTGCCAGCAGCCGACAGGGTCTGGACACCGGGGAGCTGTTTTTT. This gives the protein CASSRQGLDTGELFF.

V usage is TRBV19 and J usage is TRBJ1-2; D call uncertain. The CDR3 has 18 residues. Germline V gives CDR1 LNHDA, CDR2 SQIVND (reference sequence). V lost 5 bases and J lost 7, with 29 bases in between. The CDR3 sequence is CASSSPLQERLHEFGYTF. CDR3 DNA: TGTGCCAGTAGTTCCCCCCTCCAGGAACGGCTTCATGAGTTTGGCTACACCTTC.

The chain combines TRBV7-9 with TRBJ1-1, with TRBD1 matching 9 bases. Germline V gene lookup returns CDR1 SEHNR and CDR2 FQNEAQ (reference sequence). The V and J ends lost 5 bases and 1 base, in that order; junction bases with no gene match: 5. This CDR3 comprises 15 residues. The CDR3 coding sequence is TGTGCCAGCAGCACCATGGACAGGGGGAACACTGAAGCTTTCTTT. It translates to CASSTMDRGNTEAFF.